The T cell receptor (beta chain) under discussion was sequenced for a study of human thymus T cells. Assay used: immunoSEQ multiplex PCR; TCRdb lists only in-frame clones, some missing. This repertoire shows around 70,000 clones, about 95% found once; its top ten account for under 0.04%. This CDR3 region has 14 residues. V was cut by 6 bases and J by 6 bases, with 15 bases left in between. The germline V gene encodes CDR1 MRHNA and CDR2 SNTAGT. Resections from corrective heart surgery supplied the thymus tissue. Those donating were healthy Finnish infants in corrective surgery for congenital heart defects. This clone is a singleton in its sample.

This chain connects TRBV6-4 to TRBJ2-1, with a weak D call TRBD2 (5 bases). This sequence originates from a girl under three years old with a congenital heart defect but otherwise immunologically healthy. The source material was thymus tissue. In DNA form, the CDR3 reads TGTGCCAGCAGCGCTACTAGTGTGGCCAATGAGCAGTTCTTC. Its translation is CASSATSVANEQFF.